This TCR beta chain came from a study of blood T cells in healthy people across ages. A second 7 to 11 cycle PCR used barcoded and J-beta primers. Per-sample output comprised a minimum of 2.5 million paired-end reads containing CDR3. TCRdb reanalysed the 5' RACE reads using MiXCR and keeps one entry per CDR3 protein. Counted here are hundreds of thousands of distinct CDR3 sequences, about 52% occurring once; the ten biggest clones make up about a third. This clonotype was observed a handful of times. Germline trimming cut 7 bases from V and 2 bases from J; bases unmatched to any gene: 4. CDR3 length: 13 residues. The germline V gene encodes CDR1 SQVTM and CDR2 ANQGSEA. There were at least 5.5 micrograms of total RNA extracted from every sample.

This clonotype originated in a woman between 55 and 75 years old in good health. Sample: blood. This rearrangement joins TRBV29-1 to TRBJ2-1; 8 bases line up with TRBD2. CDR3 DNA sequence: TGCAGCGCCAAGCGGGAGCCCTACAATGAGCAGTTCTTC. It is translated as CSAKREPYNEQFF.